These 14 T cell receptor beta chains came from one sample sequenced in a study of cytotoxic CD8 clonotypes in ibrutinib-treated CLL. The assay was immunoSEQ multiplex PCR, and TCRdb's table has in-frame clones only and misses some. The sample yields some 200,000 clones, 79% seen once. Sample: PBMCs, taken after 12 months of ibrutinib treatment. All receptors derive from a human donor with chronic lymphocytic leukemia.

This chain links TRBV5-1 with TRBJ2-2; 11 nucleotides line up with TRBD2. With 3 bases clipped from V and 7 bases from J, the junction kept 8 bases outside the gene matches. The CDR3 has 16 residues. CDR1 and CDR2 from the germline V gene are SGHRS and YFSETQ. The DNA of the CDR3 is TGCGCCAGCAGCTCTATGACTAGCGGGGAGAACGGGGAGCTGTTTTTT. It specifies CASSSMTSGENGELFF.

This clone was detected only a few times. The V call is TRBV7-3, the J call TRBJ2-6; D call uncertain. The CDR3 covers 15 residues. Between the trimmed V and J ends, which lost 2 bases and 0 bases, there was a span of 5 bases. Germline values: CDR1 SGHTA, CDR2 FQGTGA. CDR3: CASSLPSSGANVLTF. CDR3 in DNA: TGTGCCAGCAGCTTACCTAGCTCTGGGGCCAACGTCCTGACTTTC.

This chain links TRBV5-6 with TRBJ1-1; no clear D gene. The CDR3 is 16 residues long. Trimming pared 0 bases from V and 2 bases from J, leaving 14 bases between. Germline V gene lookup returns CDR1 SGHDT and CDR2 YYEEEE. CDR3 amino acids: CASSLALSRDNTEAFF. In DNA form, the CDR3 reads TGTGCCAGCAGCTTGGCGCTAAGTCGGGATAACACTGAAGCTTTCTTT.

The rearrangement joins TRBV18 to TRBJ1-1, with unresolved D. The CDR3 contains 13 residues. Germline V gene data show CDR1 as KGHSH and CDR2 as LQKENI. V was cut by 7 bases and J by 2 bases, with 11 bases left in between. The CDR3 loop is CASYDGRNTEAFF. DNA for the CDR3: TGTGCCAGCTACGACGGACGAAACACTGAAGCTTTCTTT.

CDR3 nucleotides: TGTGCCAGCAGTGAGAACCCGATCACGCAGTACTTC. This codes for CASSENPITQYF. The rearrangement links TRBV6-1 to TRBJ2-7; D call uncertain. Germline-derived CDR1 and CDR2 are MNHNS and SASEGT. This CDR3 spans 12 amino acids. Deletions cut 3 bases from V and 9 bases from J, with 12 bases between.

The chain links TRBV10-2 to TRBJ1-2, with a weak D call TRBD1 (6 bases). The CDR3 sequence is 14 residues long. Trimming removed 3 bases at V and 7 bases at J, with 15 bases between. Germline CDR1 is WSHSY and CDR2 is SAAADI. The CDR3, as DNA: TGCGCCAGCAGTGACCGGAGGGGGGGTGGTGGCTACACCTTC. Translating it yields CASSDRRGGGGYTF.

The chain uses TRBV9 and TRBJ1-2, with D unresolved. V was pared by 4 bases and J by 1 base, with 11 bases between. Germline V gene sequence: CDR1 SGDLS, CDR2 YYNGEE. The CDR3 runs 14 residues. The CDR3 DNA sequence: TGTGCCAGCAGCTCAGTGTGGGATAACTATGGCTACACCTTC. Translating it yields CASSSVWDNYGYTF.

The chain links TRBV27 to TRBJ1-2; maybe TRBD1 (5 bases). CDR3 size: 14 residues. Deletions cut 5 bases from V and 4 bases from J, with 14 bases between. The V gene's germline CDR1 is MNHEY and CDR2 SMNVEV (reference sequence). In DNA, the CDR3 is TGTGCCAGCAGTCCGCGGGACGGGCTCTATGGCTACACCTTC. Encoded protein: CASSPRDGLYGYTF.

The chain links TRBV18 to TRBJ2-6, with D unresolved. This CDR3 contains 18 residues. Germline loops: CDR1 KGHSH, CDR2 LQKENI. Between the trimmed V and J ends, which lost 1 base and 0 bases, there was a span of 13 bases. CDR3 coding DNA: TGTGCCAGCTCACCACGTCGGGCCATGAGCTCTGGGGCCAACGTCCTGACTTTC. As protein: CASSPRRAMSSGANVLTF.

Regarding this clone: Other DNA sequences in this sample translate to the same CDR3. This chain links TRBV20-1 with TRBJ2-1; D not certain. The V end was cut by 6 bases, the J end by 7 bases, with 7 bases between. Germline CDR1 DFQATT, CDR2 SNEGSKA (reference sequence). The CDR3 covers 10 residues. The CDR3 sequence is CSAKGNEQFF. DNA of the CDR3: TGCAGTGCAAAGGGTAATGAGCAGTTCTTC.

V usage is TRBV11-3 and J usage is TRBJ1-1; no firm D call. Germline lookup yields CDR1 SGHNT and CDR2 YENEEA. This CDR3 has 13 amino acids. V shed 6 bases and J shed 6 bases, with 14 bases lying between them. The CDR3 loop is CASSFDPSSEAFF. In nucleotides, the CDR3 is TGTGCCAGCAGTTTCGACCCATCCTCTGAAGCTTTCTTT. The complete variable domain, with remaining parts taken from reference TRBV11-3 and TRBJ1-1, reads EAGVVQSPRYKIIEKKQPVAFWCNPISGHNTLYWYLQNLGQGPELLIRYENEEAVDDSQLPKDRFSAERLKGVDSTLKIQPAELGDSAVYLCASSFDPSSEAFFGQGTRLTVV.

This clone was picked up a small number of times. V and J are TRBV27 and TRBJ2-3; D gene uncertain. Germline-derived CDR1 and CDR2 are MNHEY and SMNVEV (reference sequence). The CDR3 is made up of 14 amino acids. Trimming removed 5 bases at V and 0 bases at J, with 9 bases between. DNA for the CDR3: TGTGCCAGCAGTACCCCCCCCAGCACAGATACGCAGTATTTT. It translates to CASSTPPSTDTQYF.

This sequence joins TRBV6-4 and TRBJ1-3, with 8 bases identical to TRBD1. The CDR3 contains 14 residues. The J segment lost 7 bases and the V segment lost 7 bases, leaving 9 bases of the junction unmatched. Per the germline V gene, CDR1 is MRHNA and CDR2 is SNTAGT. CDR3 residues: CASTNNRGINTIYF. CDR3 DNA: TGTGCCAGCACCAATAACAGGGGGATTAACACCATATATTTT.

This sequence joins TRBV9 and TRBJ2-1, with unresolved D. The V and J ends lost 3 bases and 10 bases respectively, with 11 bases between them. The germline CDR1 and CDR2 sequences are SGDLS and YYNGEE. This CDR3 region has 12 residues. In DNA form, the CDR3 reads TGTGCCAGCAGCGCACAAACACCGGAGCAGTTCTTC. Translating it yields CASSAQTPEQFF. Together with reference TRBV9 and TRBJ2-1, the CDR3 gives the full variable domain: DSGVTQTPKHLITATGQRVTLRCSPRSGDLSVYWYQQSLDQGLQFLIQYYNGEERAKGNILERFSAQQFPDLHSELNLSSLELGDSALYFCASSAQTPEQFFGPGTRLTVL.